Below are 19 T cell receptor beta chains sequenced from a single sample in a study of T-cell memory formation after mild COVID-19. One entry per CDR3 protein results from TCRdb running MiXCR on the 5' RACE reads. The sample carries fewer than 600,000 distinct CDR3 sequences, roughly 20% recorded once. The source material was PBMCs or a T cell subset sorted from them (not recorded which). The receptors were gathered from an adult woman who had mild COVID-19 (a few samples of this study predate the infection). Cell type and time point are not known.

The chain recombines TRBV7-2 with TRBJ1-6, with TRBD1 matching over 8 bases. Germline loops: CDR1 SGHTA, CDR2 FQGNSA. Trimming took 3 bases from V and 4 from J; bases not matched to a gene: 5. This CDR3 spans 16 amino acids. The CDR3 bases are TGTGCCAGCAGCTTGACAGGGGCGAATTATAATTCACCCCTCCACTTT. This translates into CASSLTGANYNSPLHF.

The CDR3 DNA sequence: TGCAGTGCTAGAGATGGGGCTAGCACAGATACGCAGTATTTT. This gives the protein CSARDGASTDTQYF. V is TRBV20-1 and J is TRBJ2-3; possible D gene TRBD1, 5 bases. Trimming removed 0 bases from V and 0 bases from J, with 7 bases in between. The germline gives CDR1 DFQATT, CDR2 SNEGSKA (reference sequence). The CDR3 contains 14 residues.

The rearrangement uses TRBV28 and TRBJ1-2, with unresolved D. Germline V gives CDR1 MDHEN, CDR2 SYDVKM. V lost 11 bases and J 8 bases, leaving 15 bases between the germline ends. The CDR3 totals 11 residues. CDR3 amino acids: CAVRTYGGYTF. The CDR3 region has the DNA TGTGCCGTGCGAACGTATGGAGGCTACACCTTC.

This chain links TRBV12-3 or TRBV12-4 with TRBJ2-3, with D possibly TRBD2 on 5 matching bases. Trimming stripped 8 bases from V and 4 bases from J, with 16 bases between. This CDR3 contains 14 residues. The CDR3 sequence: CASGTSEEPDTQYF. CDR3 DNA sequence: TGTGCCAGCGGAACTAGTGAGGAACCAGATACGCAGTATTTT.

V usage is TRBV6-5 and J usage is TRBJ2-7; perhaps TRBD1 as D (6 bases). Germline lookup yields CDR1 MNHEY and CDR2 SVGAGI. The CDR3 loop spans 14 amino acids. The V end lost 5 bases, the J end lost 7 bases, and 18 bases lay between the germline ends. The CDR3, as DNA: TGTGCCAGCAGTGCAATTACAGGGAGAGGGGAGCAGTACTTC. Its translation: CASSAITGRGEQYF.

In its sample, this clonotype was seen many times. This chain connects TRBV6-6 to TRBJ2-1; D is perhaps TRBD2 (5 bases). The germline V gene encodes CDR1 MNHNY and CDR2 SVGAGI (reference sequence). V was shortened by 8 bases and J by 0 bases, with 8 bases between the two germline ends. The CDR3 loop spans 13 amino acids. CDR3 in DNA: TGTGCCAGCCGAGGGAGCTCCTACAATGAGCAGTTCTTC. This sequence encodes CASRGSSYNEQFF.

Here the CDR3 DNA reads TGCGCCAGCAGCTCGGGGAGCCGAGGTGAAAAACTGTTTTTT. Protein sequence: CASSSGSRGEKLFF. V usage is TRBV5-1 and J usage is TRBJ1-4; D gene uncertain. Germline V lookup: CDR1 SGHRS, CDR2 YFSETQ. The CDR3 is 14 amino acids. V was pared by 3 bases and J by 7 bases, with 13 bases between.

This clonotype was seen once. CDR3 in DNA: TGTGCCAGCAGTGAAAGCATTGGGGGTGGCTACACCTTC. Residues: CASSESIGGGYTF. The chain employs TRBV2 and TRBJ1-2; perhaps TRBD1 as D (5 bases). In germline, CDR1 is SNHLY, CDR2 FYNNEI. The CDR3 loop spans 13 amino acids. The germline V and J ends were trimmed by 2 bases and 7 bases, with 11 bases remaining between them.

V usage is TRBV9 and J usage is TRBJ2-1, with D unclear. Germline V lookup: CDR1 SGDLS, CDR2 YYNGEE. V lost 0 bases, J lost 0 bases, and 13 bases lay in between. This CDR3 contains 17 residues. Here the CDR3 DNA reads TGTGCCAGCAGCGTAGATCAGACACAGAGCTCCTACAATGAGCAGTTCTTC. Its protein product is CASSVDQTQSSYNEQFF.

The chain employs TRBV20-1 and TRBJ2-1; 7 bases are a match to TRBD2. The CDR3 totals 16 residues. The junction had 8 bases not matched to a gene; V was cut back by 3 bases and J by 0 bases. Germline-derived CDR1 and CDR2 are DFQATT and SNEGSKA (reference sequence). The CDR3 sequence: CSASIPSGSSYNEQFF. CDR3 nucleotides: TGCAGTGCTAGTATCCCTAGCGGTAGCTCCTACAATGAGCAGTTCTTC.

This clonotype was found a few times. CDR3 sequence reads: CASVGGQGYNEQFF. CDR3 nucleotide sequence: TGTGCTAGTGTGGGGGGACAGGGTTACAATGAGCAGTTCTTC. The chain uses TRBV12-5 and TRBJ2-1; 9 nucleotides agree with TRBD1. CDR1 is LGHNT and CDR2 is FRNRAP in the germline V gene. Losses at the gene ends were 7 bases for V and 4 bases for J; bases not matched to a gene: 5. The CDR3 runs to 14 residues.

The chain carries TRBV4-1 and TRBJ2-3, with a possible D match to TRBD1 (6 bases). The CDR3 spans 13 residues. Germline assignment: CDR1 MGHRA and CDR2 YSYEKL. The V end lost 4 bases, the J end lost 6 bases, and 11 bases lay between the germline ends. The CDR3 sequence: CASSPTGQDTQYF. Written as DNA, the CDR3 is TGCGCCAGCAGCCCGACAGGTCAGGATACGCAGTATTTT.

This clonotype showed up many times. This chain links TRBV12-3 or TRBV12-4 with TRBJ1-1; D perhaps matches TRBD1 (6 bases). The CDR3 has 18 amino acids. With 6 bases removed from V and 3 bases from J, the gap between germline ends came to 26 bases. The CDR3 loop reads CASRSYRLGHREDTEAFF. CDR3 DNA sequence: TGTGCCAGCAGATCGTATAGGTTGGGACACCGGGAAGACACTGAAGCTTTCTTT.

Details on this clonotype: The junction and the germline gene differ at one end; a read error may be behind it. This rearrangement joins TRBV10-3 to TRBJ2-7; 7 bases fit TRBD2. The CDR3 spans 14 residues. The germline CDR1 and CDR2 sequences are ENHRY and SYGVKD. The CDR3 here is CATSYRGEEYEQYF. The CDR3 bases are TGTGCCACCAGTTATCGGGGGGAAGAGTACGAGCAGTACTTC.

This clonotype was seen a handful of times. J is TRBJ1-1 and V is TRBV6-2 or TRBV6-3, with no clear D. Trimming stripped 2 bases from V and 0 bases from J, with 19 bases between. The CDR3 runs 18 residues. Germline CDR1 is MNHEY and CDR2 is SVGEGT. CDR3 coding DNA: TGTGCCAGCAGTTACCACGCGGTGAAGGGAGTCATGAACACTGAAGCTTTCTTT. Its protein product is CASSYHAVKGVMNTEAFF.

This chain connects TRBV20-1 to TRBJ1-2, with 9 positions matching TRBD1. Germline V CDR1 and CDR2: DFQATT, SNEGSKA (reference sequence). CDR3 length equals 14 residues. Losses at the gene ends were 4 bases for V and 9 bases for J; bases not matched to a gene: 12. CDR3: CSATRGQGFGSYTF. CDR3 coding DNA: TGCAGTGCTACTCGCGGACAGGGGTTCGGTAGCTACACCTTC.

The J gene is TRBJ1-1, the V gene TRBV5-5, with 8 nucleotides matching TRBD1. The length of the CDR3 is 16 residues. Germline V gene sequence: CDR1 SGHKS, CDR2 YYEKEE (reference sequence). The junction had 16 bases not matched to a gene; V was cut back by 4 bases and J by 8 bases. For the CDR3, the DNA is TGTGCCAGCAGCCATCTTATCCACAGGGGGGTACCGGAAGCTTTCTTT. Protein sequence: CASSHLIHRGVPEAFF.

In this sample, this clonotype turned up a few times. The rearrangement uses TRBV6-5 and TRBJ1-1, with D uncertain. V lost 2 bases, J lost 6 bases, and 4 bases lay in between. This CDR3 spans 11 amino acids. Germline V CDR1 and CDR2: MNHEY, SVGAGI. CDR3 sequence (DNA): TGTGCCAGCAGTTACGGGGCTGAAGCTTTCTTT. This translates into CASSYGAEAFF.

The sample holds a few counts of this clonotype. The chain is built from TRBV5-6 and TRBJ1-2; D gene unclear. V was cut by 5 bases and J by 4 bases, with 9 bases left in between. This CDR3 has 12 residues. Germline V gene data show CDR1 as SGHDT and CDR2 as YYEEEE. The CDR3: CASRDRPYGYTF. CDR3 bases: TGTGCCAGCAGGGACCGACCCTATGGCTACACCTTC.